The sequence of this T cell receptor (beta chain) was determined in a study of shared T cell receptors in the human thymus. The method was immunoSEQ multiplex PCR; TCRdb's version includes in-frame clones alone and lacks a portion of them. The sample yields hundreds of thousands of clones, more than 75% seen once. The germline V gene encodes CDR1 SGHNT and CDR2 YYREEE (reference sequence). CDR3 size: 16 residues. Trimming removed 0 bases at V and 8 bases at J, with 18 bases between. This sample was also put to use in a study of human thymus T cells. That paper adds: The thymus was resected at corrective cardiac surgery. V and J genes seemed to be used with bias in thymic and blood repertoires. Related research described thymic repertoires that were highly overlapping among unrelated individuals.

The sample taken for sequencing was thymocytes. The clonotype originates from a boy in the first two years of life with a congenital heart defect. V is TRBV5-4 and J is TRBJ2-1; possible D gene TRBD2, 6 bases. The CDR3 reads CASSLGGATTFYEQFF. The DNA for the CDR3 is TGTGCCAGCAGCTTGGGCGGGGCCACGACTTTTTATGAGCAGTTCTTC.